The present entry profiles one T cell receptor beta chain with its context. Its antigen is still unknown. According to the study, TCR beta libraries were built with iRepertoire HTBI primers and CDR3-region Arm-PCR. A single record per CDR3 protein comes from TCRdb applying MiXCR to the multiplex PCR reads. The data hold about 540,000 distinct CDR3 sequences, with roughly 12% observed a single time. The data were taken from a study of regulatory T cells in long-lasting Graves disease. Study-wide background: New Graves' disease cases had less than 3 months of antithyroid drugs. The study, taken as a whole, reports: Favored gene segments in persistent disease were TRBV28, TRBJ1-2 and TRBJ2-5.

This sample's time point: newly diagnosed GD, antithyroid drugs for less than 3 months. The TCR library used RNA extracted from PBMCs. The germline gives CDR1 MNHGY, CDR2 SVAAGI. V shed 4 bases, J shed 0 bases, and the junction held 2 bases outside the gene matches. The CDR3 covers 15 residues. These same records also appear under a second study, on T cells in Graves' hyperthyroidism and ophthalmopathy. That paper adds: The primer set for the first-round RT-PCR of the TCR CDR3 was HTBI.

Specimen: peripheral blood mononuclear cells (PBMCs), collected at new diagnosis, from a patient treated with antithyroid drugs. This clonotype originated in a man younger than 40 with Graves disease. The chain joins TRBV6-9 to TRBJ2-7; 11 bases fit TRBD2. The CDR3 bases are TGTGCCAGCAGTTTCACTAGCGGGAGCTCCTACGAGCAGTACTTC. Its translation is CASSFTSGSSYEQYF.